The 30 T cell receptor beta chains below come from one sample, sequenced in a study of CD4 and CD8 cells across lung adenocarcinoma regions. MiXCR was run by TCRdb on the PCR reads, yielding one entry per CDR3 protein. The data contain 8,400 or so distinct CDR3 sequences, 40% to 50% of them seen just once; the ten biggest clones take up around 20%. Sequencing input: CD4+ T cells from the margin of a lung tumor. The receptors here all came from a female donor with lung adenocarcinoma. The CD4 and CD8 labels of this study may be unreliable.

As concerns this clonotype: The conserved phenylalanine or tryptophan normally closing the CDR3 is absent here, so this likely arose from a read error. This chain uses TRBV27 with TRBJ1-2, with a tentative D call TRBD1 (5 bases). This CDR3 has 13 amino acids. Trimming removed 3 bases from V and 7 bases from J, with 12 bases in between. CDR1 and CDR2 (germline): MNHEY, SMNVEV (reference sequence). Here the CDR3 DNA reads TGTGCCAGCAGTTTTAGGGGTTTGGGTGGCTACACCCTC. This codes for CASSFRGLGGYTL.

This clonotype was detected a few times. Mismatch with germline at one junction end may stem from a read error. The chain has TRBV6-5 and TRBJ2-2; D might be TRBD1 (5 bases). This CDR3 contains 16 residues. The germline CDR1 and CDR2 sequences are MNHEY and SVGAGI. As DNA, the CDR3 is TGTGCCAGCAGTTACGGGGTGGTTACGAGCACAGGTGCGCTGTATTTT. Protein: CASSYGVVTSTGALYF.

The chain recombines TRBV12-3 or TRBV12-4 with TRBJ2-5; D may be TRBD1 (5 bases). Deletions cut 6 bases from V and 1 base from J, with 12 bases between. This CDR3 is 14 amino acids long. The CDR3 loop reads CASRTDSSQETQYF. In DNA form, the CDR3 reads TGTGCCAGCAGGACCGACAGTTCCCAAGAGACCCAGTACTTC.

The V gene is TRBV6-1, the J gene TRBJ2-3, with TRBD1 as a possible D gene (5 bases). TRBJ2-7 explains the end of the DNA better; the J call may be wrong. Germline CDR1 and CDR2: MNHNS and SASEGT. CDR3 length equals 13 residues. The CDR3 is CASNWMGQVEQYF. The CDR3 DNA sequence: TGTGCCAGCAACTGGATGGGGCAGGTCGAGCAGTACTTC.

On this clonotype: A read error may be the cause here, since a much bigger clone is one base away. The chain links TRBV9 to TRBJ2-1; 7 positions agree with TRBD2. The J call is in doubt because the DNA end fits TRBJ2-7 better. The CDR3 has 18 amino acids. CDR1 SGDLS and CDR2 YYNGEE come from the germline V gene. DNA of the CDR3: TGTGCCAGCAGCGTAGATAATAGGAGACTAGCCCCCTACAATGAGCAGTACTTC. Its translation is CASSVDNRRLAPYNEQYF.

The table lists this clonotype with a count of one. A much larger clone differs by one base, so this may be a read error. CDR3 in DNA: TGTGTCACCAGTGATCGATGGACAGGGGGGTATAATGAGCAGTTCTTC. Its protein is CVTSDRWTGGYNEQFF. This chain uses TRBV24-1 with TRBJ2-1; 10 bases fit TRBD1. This CDR3 contains 16 residues. Germline CDR1 is KGHDR and CDR2 is SFDVKD.

This clonotype was seen repeatedly, ten times or more. V is TRBV6-1 and J is TRBJ1-3; D unclear. The germline V gene has CDR1 MNHNS and CDR2 SASEGT. V lost 8 bases and J lost 2, with 13 bases in between. The CDR3 covers 14 residues. CDR3 protein: CASFARNAGNTIYF. DNA for the CDR3: TGTGCCAGCTTTGCCAGGAACGCTGGAAACACCATATATTTT.

The V call is TRBV4-1, the J call TRBJ1-4, with a tentative D call TRBD1 (5 bases). The CDR3 sequence is 14 residues long. CDR1 is MGHRA and CDR2 is YSYEKL in the germline V gene. The ends were cut back, 4 bases at V and 6 bases at J, with 12 bases in the middle. CDR3 sequence: CASSLGDGHEKLFF. CDR3 coding DNA: TGCGCCAGCAGCCTAGGGGACGGGCATGAAAAACTGTTTTTT.

This clonotype was seen a handful of times. The V call is TRBV6-1, the J call TRBJ2-1, with D perhaps TRBD1 (5 bases). Matching the DNA end better, TRBJ2-7 makes the J call doubtful. The CDR3 length is 12 residues. Germline CDR1 and CDR2: MNHNS and SASEGT. The CDR3 region has the DNA TGTGCCAGCAGTGAAGTAGGGGACGAGCAGTACTTC. Protein: CASSEVGDEQYF.

V gene TRBV6-1 combines with J gene TRBJ2-1; 10 bases map to TRBD2. This CDR3 region has 14 residues. Looked up from germline, CDR1 is MNHNS and CDR2 is SASEGT. V lost 8 bases and J lost 3; bases outside the gene matches: 4. CDR3 residues: CASLPSGSYNEQFF. In nucleotides, the CDR3 is TGTGCCAGCCTCCCTAGCGGGAGCTACAATGAGCAGTTCTTC.

Within the sample, this clonotype is medium-sized (0.01 to 0.1%). The CDR3 reads CASSWGGSGTDTQYF. CDR3 coding DNA: TGTGCCAGCAGTTGGGGCGGGAGCGGCACAGATACGCAGTATTTT. The gene calls are TRBV6-6 and TRBJ2-3; TRBD2 matches at 7 bases. The CDR3 is made up of 15 amino acids. Trimming cost V 4 bases and J 1 base; bases outside gene matches: 5. Germline CDR1 is MNHNY and CDR2 is SVGAGI (reference sequence).

The chain is built from TRBV7-2 and TRBJ2-1; 7 bases fit TRBD2. This CDR3 comprises 13 residues. The trim removed 5 bases at V and 7 bases at J, leaving 5 bases unmatched. Germline V CDR1 and CDR2: SGHTA, FQGNSA. DNA of the CDR3: TGTGCCAGCAGCCCTAGCGGTGGGAATGAGCAGTTCTTC. It specifies CASSPSGGNEQFF.

CDR3 loop: CASSRTGVPYEQYF. CDR3 DNA sequence: TGTGCCAGCAGTCGGACAGGGGTACCCTACGAGCAGTACTTC. The chain links TRBV6-2 or TRBV6-3 to TRBJ2-5; 9 positions agree with TRBD1. The DNA end lines up better with TRBJ2-7; the J call may be wrong. The CDR3 loop spans 14 amino acids. The germline CDR1 and CDR2 sequences are MNHEY and SVGEGT.

This clonotype is labeled as medium-sized. This chain joins TRBV27 and TRBJ2-2; a weak D match, TRBD2 (5 bases). CDR1 and CDR2 (germline): MNHEY, SMNVEV (reference sequence). The CDR3 loop spans 14 amino acids. V was cut by 2 bases and J by 3 bases, with 7 bases left in between. The CDR3 DNA follows: TGTGCCAGCAGTTTACGAGGGTACACCGGGGAGCTGTTTTTT. It yields the protein CASSLRGYTGELFF.

The chain joins TRBV12-3 or TRBV12-4 to TRBJ2-2; D may be TRBD2 (6 bases). This CDR3 region has 13 residues. With 6 bases removed from V and 3 bases from J, the gap between germline ends came to 8 bases. As DNA, the CDR3 is TGTGCCAGCAGGGGACTTTACACCGGGGAGCTGTTTTTT. It codes for CASRGLYTGELFF.

The chain recombines TRBV10-3 with TRBJ2-5; 8 bases align to TRBD2. The CDR3 contains 14 residues. In germline, CDR1 is ENHRY, CDR2 SYGVKD. As DNA, the CDR3 is TGTGCGGGGAGCGGGGGCCGAGACAAAAAGATCCAGTACTTC. Its protein is CAGSGGRDKKIQYF.

The chain joins TRBV6-5 to TRBJ2-3; D tentatively reads TRBD1 or TRBD2 (6 bases each). The DNA end favors TRBJ2-7, so the J call may be wrong. The CDR3 has 15 amino acids. Germline CDR1 MNHEY, CDR2 SVGAGI. The CDR3 region is CAGGYGGRGTDTQYF. The CDR3 nucleotides read TGTGCCGGCGGTTACGGGGGCCGGGGCACAGATACGCAGTACTTC.

There are many counts of this clonotype. J is TRBJ2-1 and V is TRBV6-4, with D possibly TRBD2 on 6 matching bases. Trimming left V 2 bases short and J 6 bases short, with 14 bases between. Germline CDR1 and CDR2: MRHNA and SNTAGT. The CDR3 is 15 amino acids. CDR3 in DNA: TGTGCCAGCAGTGACGAAACGGGAGTCAGCAATGAGCAGTTCTTC. This gives the protein CASSDETGVSNEQFF.

Sample share makes this clonotype medium-sized. The rearrangement uses TRBV11-3 and TRBJ2-3, with 8 bases fitting TRBD2. This CDR3 spans 17 amino acids. After removal of 11 bases from V and 1 base from J, the junction contained 17 bases not matched to a gene. Germline CDR1 and CDR2: SGHNT and YENEEA. The DNA of the CDR3 is TGTGCCGACGGACAGCCCATCCCGGGACTAGGCACAGATACGCAGTATTTT. Its translation is CADGQPIPGLGTDTQYF.

This clonotype is termed medium-sized. The CDR3 spells CASGYSGRVVEQYF. Written as DNA, the CDR3 is TGTGCCAGCGGTTATAGCGGGAGGGTTGTAGAGCAGTACTTC. The chain has TRBV27 and TRBJ2-5, with 11 bases lining up with TRBD2. This CDR3 spans 14 amino acids. The germline V gene encodes CDR1 MNHEY and CDR2 SMNVEV (reference sequence). The V and J ends lost 8 bases and 11 bases, in that order; junction bases with no gene match: 13.

This chain uses TRBV7-2 with TRBJ1-3; a weak D match, TRBD1 (5 bases). Trimming left V 5 bases short and J 1 base short, with 12 bases between. Per germline, CDR1 SGHTA and CDR2 FQGNSA. The CDR3 runs to 15 residues. CDR3 nucleotide sequence: TGTGCCAGCAGCCCACGGTCAGGGTCTGGAAACACCATATATTTT. Protein product: CASSPRSGSGNTIYF.

This chain uses TRBV6-4 with TRBJ2-3; 8 positions agree with TRBD2. Germline V gene data show CDR1 as MRHNA and CDR2 as SNTAGT. The CDR3 covers 16 residues. The V and J ends lost 3 bases and 4 bases, in that order; junction bases with no gene match: 9. CDR3 in DNA: TGTGCCAGCAGTGAGACCGGGACTAGTATCGCAGATACGCAGTATTTT. This gives the protein CASSETGTSIADTQYF.

The chain links TRBV10-1 to TRBJ2-7; 8 nucleotides align to TRBD1. Germline V lookup: CDR1 WNHNN, CDR2 SYGVQD (reference sequence). The J segment lost 0 bases and the V segment lost 0 bases, leaving 1 base of the junction unmatched. The CDR3 covers 15 residues. CDR3 residues: CASSESGQGSYEQYF. The CDR3 DNA sequence: TGCGCCAGCAGTGAGTCTGGACAGGGCTCCTACGAGCAGTACTTC.

This rearrangement joins TRBV6-1 to TRBJ2-3; 10 bases are shared with TRBD2. This CDR3 region has 14 residues. With V trimmed by 7 bases and J by 4 bases, 5 bases remained unmatched. Germline V gene data show CDR1 as MNHNS and CDR2 as SASEGT. CDR3 bases: TGTGCCAGCATCCTAGCGGGAGTAGCAGATACGCAGTATTTT. This translates into CASILAGVADTQYF.

A word on this clonotype: A read error may account for a junction end that differs from germline. The V and J genes are TRBV4-1 and TRBJ2-5; TRBD2 agrees at 12 bases. The CDR3 is 19 residues long. Looked up from germline, CDR1 is MGHRA and CDR2 is YSYEKL. CDR3 nucleotides: TGCGCCAGCAGCCCGGGCCCGGGACTAGCGGGCGGAGACAAAGATACCCAGTACTTC. Its protein product is CASSPGPGLAGGDKDTQYF.

The gene calls are TRBV10-3 and TRBJ2-1; a weak D match, TRBD2 (5 bases). Trimming stripped 10 bases from V and 3 bases from J, with 19 bases between. CDR3 length: 15 residues. From germline, CDR1 is ENHRY and CDR2 SYGVKD. The CDR3 protein is CATETAGLVYNEQFF. The CDR3 nucleotides read TGTGCCACCGAAACGGCGGGCCTCGTCTACAATGAGCAGTTCTTC.

There are a few counts of this clonotype. This chain connects TRBV7-2 to TRBJ2-1, with 7 bases lining up with TRBD1. With V trimmed by 5 bases and J by 8 bases, 9 bases remained unmatched. In germline, CDR1 is SGHTA, CDR2 FQGNSA. This CDR3 has 14 amino acids. CDR3 nucleotide sequence: TGTGCCAGCAGCCCTCCGACAGGGCTCCATGAGCAGTTCTTC. Translating it yields CASSPPTGLHEQFF. Together with reference TRBV7-2 and TRBJ2-1, the CDR3 gives the full variable domain: GAGVSQSPSNKVTEKGKDVELRCDPISGHTALYWYRQSLGQGLEFLIYFQGNSAPDKSGLPSDRFSAERTGGSVSTLTIQRTQQEDSAVYLCASSPPTGLHEQFFGPGTRLTVL.

Concerning this clonotype: One junction end disagrees with the germline gene, perhaps due to a read error. The V and J genes are TRBV7-7 and TRBJ2-7; 11 positions agree with TRBD2. The CDR3 sequence is 15 residues long. CDR1 and CDR2 from the germline V gene are SSHAT and FNYEAQ (reference sequence). The CDR3 spells CASSLASGGRYEQYF. In DNA, the CDR3 is TGTGCTAGCAGCTTAGCTAGCGGGGGGAGGTACGAGCAGTACTTC.

On this clonotype: This is likely a read error, given that the CDR3 carries no conserved phenylalanine or tryptophan at its end. No DNA is shown, since the ends of the CDR3 on it are uncertain; the CDR3 is the one TCRdb lists. The chain couples TRBV25-1 to TRBJ2-5; the tabulated D call, TRBD1, remains unverified against the DNA. The CDR3 extends over 14 residues, inclusive of both ends. Germline CDR1 is MGHDK and CDR2 is SYGVNS. This CDR3 is CLRTLDTHLQFEGG.

The chain employs TRBV12-3 or TRBV12-4 and TRBJ1-1, with no clear D. V dropped 7 bases and J dropped 0 bases, with 12 bases sitting between them. The CDR3 length is 14 residues. CDR3 DNA: TGTGCCAGCAATCCGGACGGGGTGAACACTGAAGCTTTCTTT. Residues: CASNPDGVNTEAFF.